This TCR beta chain came from a study of response to subunit inactivated influenza vaccine. TCRdb independently ran MiXCR on the RT-PCR reads; one entry per CDR3 protein. The data show some 500,000 distinct CDR3 sequences, approximately 17% seen once. This clonotype was found a few times. Its antigen is unknown. Study-level findings and limits: Authors suggested that a seasonal influenza vaccination recruits few new T cells each time.

Sample: CD4+ T cells sorted from PBMCs, taken less than 30 months after vaccination. This TCR was sampled from a man between 50 and 75 years old who received an inactivated influenza vaccine.

Here the CDR3 reads CASSKILPDTGELFF. CDR3 bases: TGTGCCAGCAGCAAAATTCTCCCGGACACCGGGGAGCTGTTTTTT. This chain joins TRBV11-2 and TRBJ2-2; D is unclear. There are 15 residues in the CDR3. The V end lost 5 bases, the J end lost 3 bases, and 13 bases lay between the germline ends. Germline CDR1 reads SGHAT; CDR2 reads FQNNGV. Full variable domain (rest looked up from reference TRBV11-2 and TRBJ2-2): EAGVAQSPRYKIIEKRQSVAFWCNPISGHATLYWYQQILGQGPKLLIQFQNNGVVDDSQLPKDRFSAERLKGVDSTLKIQPAKLEDSAVYLCASSKILPDTGELFFGEGSRLTVL.